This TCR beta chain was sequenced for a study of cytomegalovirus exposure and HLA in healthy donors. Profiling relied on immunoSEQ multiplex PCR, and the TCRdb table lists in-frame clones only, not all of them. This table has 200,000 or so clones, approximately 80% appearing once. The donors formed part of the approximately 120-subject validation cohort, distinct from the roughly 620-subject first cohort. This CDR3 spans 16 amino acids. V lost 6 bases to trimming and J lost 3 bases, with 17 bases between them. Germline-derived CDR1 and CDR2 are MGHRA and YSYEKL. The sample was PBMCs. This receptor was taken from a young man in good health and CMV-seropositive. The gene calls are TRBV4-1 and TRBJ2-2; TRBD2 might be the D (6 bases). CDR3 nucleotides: TGCGCCAGCAGTGCCCCCGGGACTCGCCACACCGGGGAGCTGTTTTTT. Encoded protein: CASSAPGTRHTGELFF.